Below, one T cell receptor beta chain is given with its context. This sample is part of a study of T cells in localized non-small cell lung cancer. Profiling relied on immunoSEQ multiplex PCR, and the TCRdb table lists in-frame clones only, not all of them. The sample carries some 140,000 clones, about 89% recorded once. The sequenced sample was peripheral blood, obtained before any cancer treatment. This TCR derives from a female donor older than 55 with stage I lung adenocarcinoma.

As DNA, the CDR3 is TGCAGCCTTAAACAGGGGAACTATGGCTACACCTTC. Its translation: CSLKQGNYGYTF. The chain carries TRBV29-1 and TRBJ1-2; 7 bases fit TRBD1. V was pared by 8 bases and J by 2 bases, with 5 bases of the junction left unmatched. Germline CDR1 SQVTM, CDR2 ANQGSEA. This CDR3 comprises 12 residues.